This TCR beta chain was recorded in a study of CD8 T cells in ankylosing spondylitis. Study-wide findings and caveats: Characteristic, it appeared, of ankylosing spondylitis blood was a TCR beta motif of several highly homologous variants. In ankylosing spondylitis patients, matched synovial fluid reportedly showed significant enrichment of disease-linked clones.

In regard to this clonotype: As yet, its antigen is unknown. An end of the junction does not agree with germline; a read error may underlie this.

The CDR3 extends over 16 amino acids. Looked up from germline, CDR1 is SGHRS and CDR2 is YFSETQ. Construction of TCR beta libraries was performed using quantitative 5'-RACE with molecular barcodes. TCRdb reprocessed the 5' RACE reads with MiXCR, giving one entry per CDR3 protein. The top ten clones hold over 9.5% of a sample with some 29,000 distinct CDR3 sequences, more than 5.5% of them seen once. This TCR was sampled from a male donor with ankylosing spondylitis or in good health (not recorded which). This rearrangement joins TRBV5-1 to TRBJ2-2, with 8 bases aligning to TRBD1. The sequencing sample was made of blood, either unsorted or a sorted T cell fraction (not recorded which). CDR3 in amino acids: CASSDAGQGAAGELFF. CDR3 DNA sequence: TGCGCCAGCAGTGACGCTGGACAGGGAGCGGCCGGGGAACTGTTTTTT.